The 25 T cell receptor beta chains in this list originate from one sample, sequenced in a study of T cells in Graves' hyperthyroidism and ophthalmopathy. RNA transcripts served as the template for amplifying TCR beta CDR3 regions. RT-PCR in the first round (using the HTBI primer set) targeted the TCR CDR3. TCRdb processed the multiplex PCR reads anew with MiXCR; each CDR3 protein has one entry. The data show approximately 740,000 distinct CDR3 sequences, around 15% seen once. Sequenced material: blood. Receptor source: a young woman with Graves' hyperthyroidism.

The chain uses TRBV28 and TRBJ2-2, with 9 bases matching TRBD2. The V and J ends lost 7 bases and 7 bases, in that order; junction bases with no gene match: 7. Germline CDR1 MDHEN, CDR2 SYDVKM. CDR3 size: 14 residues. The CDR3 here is CASTEREEYGELFF. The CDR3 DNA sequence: TGTGCCAGCACCGAGCGGGAGGAGTACGGGGAGCTGTTTTTT. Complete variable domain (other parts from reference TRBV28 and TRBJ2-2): DVKVTQSSRYLVKRTGEKVFLECVQDMDHENMFWYRQDPGLGLRLIYFSYDVKMKEKGDIPEGYSVSREKKERFSLILESASTNQTSMYLCASTEREEYGELFFGEGSRLTVL.

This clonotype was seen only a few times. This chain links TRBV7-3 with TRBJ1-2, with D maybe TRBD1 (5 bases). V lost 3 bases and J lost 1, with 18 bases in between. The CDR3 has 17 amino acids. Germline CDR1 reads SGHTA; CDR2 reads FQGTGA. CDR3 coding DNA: TGTGCCAGCAGCTTTATCGACAGTCCTAAAAGTAACTATGGCTACACCTTC. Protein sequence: CASSFIDSPKSNYGYTF.

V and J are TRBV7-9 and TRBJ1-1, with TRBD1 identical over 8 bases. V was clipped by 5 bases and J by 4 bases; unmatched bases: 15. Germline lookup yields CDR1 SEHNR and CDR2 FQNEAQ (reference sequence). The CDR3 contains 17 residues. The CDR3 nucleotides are TGTGCCAGCAGCATACGAAAACAGGGGGTACTCCGCACTGAAGCTTTCTTT. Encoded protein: CASSIRKQGVLRTEAFF.

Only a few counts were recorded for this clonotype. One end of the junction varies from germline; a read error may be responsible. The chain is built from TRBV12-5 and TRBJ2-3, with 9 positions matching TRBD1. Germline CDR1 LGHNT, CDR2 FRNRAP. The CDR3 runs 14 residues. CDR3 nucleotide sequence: TGTGCTAGTGGCCGGGGACAGGGTACAGATGCGCAGTATTTT. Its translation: CASGRGQGTDAQYF.

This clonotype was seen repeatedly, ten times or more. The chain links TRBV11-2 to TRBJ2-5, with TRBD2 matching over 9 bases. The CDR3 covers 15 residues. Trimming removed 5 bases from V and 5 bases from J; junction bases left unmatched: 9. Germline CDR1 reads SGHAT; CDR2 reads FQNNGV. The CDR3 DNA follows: TGTGCCAGCAGCCCCCCGGGACTAGCTTGGGAGACCCAGTACTTC. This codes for CASSPPGLAWETQYF.

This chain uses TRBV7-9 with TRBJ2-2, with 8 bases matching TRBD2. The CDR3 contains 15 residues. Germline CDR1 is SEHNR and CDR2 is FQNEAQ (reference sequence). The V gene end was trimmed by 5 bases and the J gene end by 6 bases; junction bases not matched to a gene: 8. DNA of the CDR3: TGTGCCAGCAGCCTGCTAGCGGGCAGTCCCGGGGAGCTGTTTTTT. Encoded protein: CASSLLAGSPGELFF.

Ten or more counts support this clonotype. CDR3 in amino acids: CASSSDRGDEQYF. The DNA for the CDR3 is TGTGCCAGCAGTTCCGACAGGGGGGACGAGCAGTACTTC. The chain couples TRBV2 to TRBJ2-7; 9 bases are shared with TRBD1. After removal of 5 bases from V and 5 bases from J, the junction contained 4 bases not matched to a gene. Germline V gene lookup returns CDR1 SNHLY and CDR2 FYNNEI. The CDR3 spans 13 residues. Full variable domain (missing parts from reference TRBV2 and TRBJ2-7): EPEVTQTPSHQVTQMGQEVILRCVPISNHLYFYWYRQILGQKVEFLVSFYNNEISEKSEIFDDQFSVERPDGSNFTLKIRSTKLEDSAMYFCASSSDRGDEQYFGPGTRLTVT.

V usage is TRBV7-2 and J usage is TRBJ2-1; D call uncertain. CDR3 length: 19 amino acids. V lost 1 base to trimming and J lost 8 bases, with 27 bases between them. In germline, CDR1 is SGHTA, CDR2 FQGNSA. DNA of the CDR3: TGTGCCAGCAGCTTAGTAGTGTCGAGTTATGGCCGGGTGGGCGATGAGCAGTTCTTC. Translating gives CASSLVVSSYGRVGDEQFF.

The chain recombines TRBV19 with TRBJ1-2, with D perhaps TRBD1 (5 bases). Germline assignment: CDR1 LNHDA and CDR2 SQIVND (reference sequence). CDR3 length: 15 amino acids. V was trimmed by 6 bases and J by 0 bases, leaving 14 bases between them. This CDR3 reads CASSWGDGANYGYTF. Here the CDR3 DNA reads TGTGCCAGTAGCTGGGGGGATGGAGCTAACTATGGCTACACCTTC.

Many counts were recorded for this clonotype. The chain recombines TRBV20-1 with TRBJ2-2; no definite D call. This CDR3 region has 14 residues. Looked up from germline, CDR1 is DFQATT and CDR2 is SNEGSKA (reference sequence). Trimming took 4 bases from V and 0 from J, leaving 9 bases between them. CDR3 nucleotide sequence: TGCAGTGCTAAGGCGGCTGCGAACACCGGGGAGCTGTTTTTT. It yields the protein CSAKAAANTGELFF.

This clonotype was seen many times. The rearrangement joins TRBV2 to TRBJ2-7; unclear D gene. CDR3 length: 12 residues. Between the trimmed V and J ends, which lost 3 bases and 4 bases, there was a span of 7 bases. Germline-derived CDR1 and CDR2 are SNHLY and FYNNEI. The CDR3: CASSDRWYEQYF. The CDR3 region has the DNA TGTGCCAGCAGTGACAGGTGGTACGAGCAGTACTTC.

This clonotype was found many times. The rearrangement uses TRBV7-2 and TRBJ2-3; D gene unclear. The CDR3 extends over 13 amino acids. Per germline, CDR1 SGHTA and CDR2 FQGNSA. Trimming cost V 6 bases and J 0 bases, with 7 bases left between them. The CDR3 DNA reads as TGTGCCAGCAGGAGACAAAGCACAGATACGCAGTATTTT. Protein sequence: CASRRQSTDTQYF.

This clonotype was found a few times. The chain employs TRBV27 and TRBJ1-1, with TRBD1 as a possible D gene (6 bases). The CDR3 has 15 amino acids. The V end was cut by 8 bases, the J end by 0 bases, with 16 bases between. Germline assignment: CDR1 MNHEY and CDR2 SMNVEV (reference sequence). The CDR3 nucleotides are TGTGCCAGCGGCTACAGGGATCCTATGAACACTGAAGCTTTCTTT. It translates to CASGYRDPMNTEAFF.

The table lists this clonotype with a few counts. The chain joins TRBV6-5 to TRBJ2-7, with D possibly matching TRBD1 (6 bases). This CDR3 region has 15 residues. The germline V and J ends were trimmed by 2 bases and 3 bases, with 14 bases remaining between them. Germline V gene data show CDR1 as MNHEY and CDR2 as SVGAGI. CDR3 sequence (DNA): TGTGCCAGCAGTTACCCACGGGACATAGTCTACGAGCAGTACTTC. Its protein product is CASSYPRDIVYEQYF.

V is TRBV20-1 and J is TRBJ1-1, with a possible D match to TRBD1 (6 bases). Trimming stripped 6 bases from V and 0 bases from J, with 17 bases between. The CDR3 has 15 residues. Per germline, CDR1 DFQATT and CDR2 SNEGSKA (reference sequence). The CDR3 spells CSAPRRGALNTEAFF. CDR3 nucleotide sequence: TGCAGTGCGCCAAGGCGGGGGGCGTTGAACACTGAAGCTTTCTTT.

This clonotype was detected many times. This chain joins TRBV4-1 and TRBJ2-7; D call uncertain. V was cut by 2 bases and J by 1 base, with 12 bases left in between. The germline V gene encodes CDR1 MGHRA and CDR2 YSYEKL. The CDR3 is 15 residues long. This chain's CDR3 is CASSQPLQRSYEQYF. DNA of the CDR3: TGCGCCAGCAGCCAACCGCTCCAGAGGTCCTACGAGCAGTACTTC.

For the CDR3, the DNA is TGTGCCAGCAGCCCCGGACAGCCCAACGCCGCTTTCTTT. This translates into CASSPGQPNAAFF. The chain has TRBV7-9 and TRBJ1-1; the D gene is possibly TRBD1 (6 bases). CDR1 and CDR2 (germline): SEHNR, FQNEAQ (reference sequence). Trimming cost V 5 bases and J 11 bases, with 18 bases left between them. This CDR3 spans 13 amino acids.

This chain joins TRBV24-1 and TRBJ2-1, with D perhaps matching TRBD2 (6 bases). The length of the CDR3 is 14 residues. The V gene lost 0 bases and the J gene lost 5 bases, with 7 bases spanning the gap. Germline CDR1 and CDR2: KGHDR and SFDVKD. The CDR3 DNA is TGTGCCACCAGTGATTTGAGGGAGGACAATGAGCAGTTCTTC. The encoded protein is CATSDLREDNEQFF.

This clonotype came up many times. The CDR3 loop reads CASSSPTDYPTYEQYF. The CDR3 DNA reads TGTGCCAGCAGTTCCCCAACCGACTACCCTACCTACGAGCAGTACTTC. The chain joins TRBV28 to TRBJ2-7, with a possible D match to TRBD2 (5 bases). V was trimmed by 4 bases and J by 2 bases, leaving 18 bases between them. The CDR3 consists of 16 residues. CDR1 is MDHEN and CDR2 is SYDVKM in the germline V gene.

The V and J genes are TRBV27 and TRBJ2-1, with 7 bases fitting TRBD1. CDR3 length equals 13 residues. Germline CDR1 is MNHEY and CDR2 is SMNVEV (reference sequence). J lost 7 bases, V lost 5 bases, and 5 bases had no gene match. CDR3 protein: CASSNRGTNEQFF. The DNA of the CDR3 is TGTGCCAGCAGTAACAGGGGCACTAATGAGCAGTTCTTC.

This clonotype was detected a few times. In DNA, the CDR3 is TGCGGGGCTGCTAGCGGGAGCGGGGGTGAGCAGTTCTTC. This sequence encodes CGAASGSGGEQFF. This chain uses TRBV29-1 with TRBJ2-1; 10 positions match TRBD2. Looked up from germline, CDR1 is SQVTM and CDR2 is ANQGSEA. The CDR3 is made up of 13 amino acids.

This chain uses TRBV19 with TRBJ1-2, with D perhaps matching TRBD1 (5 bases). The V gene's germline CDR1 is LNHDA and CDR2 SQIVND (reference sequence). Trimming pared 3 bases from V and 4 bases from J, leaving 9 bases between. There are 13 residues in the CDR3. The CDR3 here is CASSIGAGYGYTF. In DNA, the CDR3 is TGTGCCAGTAGTATCGGGGCAGGCTATGGCTACACCTTC.

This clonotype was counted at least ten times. Here the CDR3 DNA reads TGTGCCAGCAGTTTTTTCGGGATCGAGCAGTACTTC. Translating it yields CASSFFGIEQYF. The genes are TRBV28 and TRBJ2-7; maybe TRBD2 (5 bases). Trimming cost V 3 bases and J 6 bases, with 9 bases left between them. This CDR3 has 12 amino acids. Germline CDR1 MDHEN, CDR2 SYDVKM.

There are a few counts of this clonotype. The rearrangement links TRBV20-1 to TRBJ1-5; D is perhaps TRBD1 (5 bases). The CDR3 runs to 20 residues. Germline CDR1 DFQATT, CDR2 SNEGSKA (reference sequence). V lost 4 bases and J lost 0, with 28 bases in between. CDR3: CSATLLWAGTETASNQPQHF. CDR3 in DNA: TGCAGTGCTACCCTCCTATGGGCGGGGACGGAGACAGCTAGCAATCAGCCCCAGCATTTT.

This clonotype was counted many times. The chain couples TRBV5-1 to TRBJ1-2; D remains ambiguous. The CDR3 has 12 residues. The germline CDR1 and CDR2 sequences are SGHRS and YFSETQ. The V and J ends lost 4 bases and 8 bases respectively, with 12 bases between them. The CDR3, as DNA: TGCGCCAGCAGCACGGACCTGTTCGGCTACACCTTC. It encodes CASSTDLFGYTF.